A selection of T cell receptor beta chains follows, all from one sample in a study of post-analysis software for immune sequencing data. Via MiXCR, TCRdb re-called the PCR reads, giving one row per CDR3 protein. The table records around 400,000 distinct CDR3 sequences, around 33% of them present only once. The material sequenced was blood. These receptors were collected from a girl aged 5 to 17 with multiple sclerosis. Each CDR3 is given with its conserved first and last residue.

>TRBV6-5|14|TRBJ2-1
CASRLSTADNEQFF
>TRBV5-1|17|TRBJ2-3
CASSLAGQGRPTDTQYF
>TRBV6-5|17|TRBJ1-5
CASSSTQGAISNQPQHF
>TRBV9|16|TRBJ2-1
CASSVTSRGGYNEQFF
>TRBV21-1|16|TRBJ2-5
CASSKLGIQKQETQYF
>TRBV7-9|12|TRBJ2-1
CASRLAIHEQFF
>TRBV6-6|15|TRBJ1-1
CASSRWDLGYTEAFF
>TRBV28|14|TRBJ1-2
CASSSILASYGYTF
>TRBV10-3|15|TRBJ2-7
CAISLLDTGGYEQYF
>TRBV12-3/TRBV12-4|16|TRBJ2-3
CASTTFRGQGRDTQYF
>TRBV4-1|16|TRBJ2-7
CASSQVLLAGPYEQYF
>TRBV20-1|11|TRBJ2-1
CSARGHNEQFF
>TRBV7-2|17|TRBJ1-6
CASSLRVTGLSNSPLHF
>TRBV12-3/TRBV12-4|12|TRBJ1-1
CAGSYGGGEAFF
>TRBV7-2|18|TRBJ2-1
CASSLESGLAGGGNEQFF
>TRBV11-3|14|NA
CASSLAPQGYEQYF
>TRBV10-3|16|TRBJ2-7
CAISESSSGGAYEQYF
>TRBV12-3/TRBV12-4|17|TRBJ1-1
CASSLLVYDSLNTEAFF
>TRBV19|16|TRBJ2-4
CASSTDRAWAKNIQYF
>TRBV29-1|14|TRBJ1-2
CSVEVRKGLGGYTF
>TRBV11-2|14|TRBJ2-3
CASSLEQATDTQYF
>TRBV30|12|NA
CAWSHDRYEQYF
>TRBV1|17|TRBJ2-1
CTSSQDKRGGLFDEQFF
>TRBV13|13|TRBJ2-1
CASSPSSRDEQFF
>TRBV10-1|16|TRBJ2-4
CASSESADRAKNIQYF
>TRBV12-3/TRBV12-4|17|TRBJ1-1
CASSLAMSRGACAEAFF
>TRBV7-9|14|TRBJ2-7
CASSPDQSSYEQYF
>TRBV3-1|16|TRBJ2-5
CASSQRNRGLQETQYF
>TRBV20-1|12|TRBJ1-1
CSASVGTTEAFF
>TRBV10-3|17|TRBJ2-3
CATLQGDPNPSTDTQYF
>TRBV5-6|15|TRBJ1-4
CASSLAGATNEKLFF
>TRBV4-1|16|TRBJ2-1
CASSPAELSPYNEQFF
>TRBV12-3/TRBV12-4|16|TRBJ2-1
CASSPQQGRKMNEQFF
>TRBV6-2/TRBV6-3|13|TRBJ2-2
CASSSTPGGELFF
>TRBV3-1|18|TRBJ1-1
CASSHVSFLGGSGTEAFF
>TRBV12-3/TRBV12-4|13|TRBJ1-1
CASSTQRITEAFF
>TRBV20-1|13|TRBJ1-2
CSARAGGSYGYTF
>TRBV20-1|14|TRBJ2-5
CSALSLAGGETQYF
>TRBV7-3|15|TRBJ2-1
CASSSKRGDYNEQFF
>TRBV6-1|14|TRBJ2-5
CASSIGTGSETQYF
>TRBV27|14|TRBJ2-3
CASMGAGAGDTQYF
>TRBV5-1|14|TRBJ2-3
CASRTVGDSDTQYF
>TRBV11-2|15|TRBJ2-1
CASSFSGGSDNEQFF
>TRBV5-1|16|TRBJ2-7
CASSFQLGLASYEQYF
>TRBV5-8|14|TRBJ1-2
CASSLGVTNYGYTF
>TRBV29-1|14|TRBJ2-1
CSAKSGETYNEQFF
>TRBV10-3|13|TRBJ2-1
CAISDYKLNEQFF
>TRBV20-1|17|TRBJ2-7
CSARDPGTSMGSYEQYF
>TRBV5-1|13|TRBJ2-7
CASSSGQSNEQYF
>TRBV7-3|15|TRBJ2-7
CASSLMRGADNEQYF